This T cell receptor (beta chain) was identified during a study of blood T cell repertoires in COVID-19. Study information: Specimens from acute and convalescent COVID-19 originated in the United States, Italy and Spain.

Across 24 US areas, participants ranged in age from about 18 to 100 years. Researchers sorted participants into cohorts using their self-reported clinical history. In the original analysis: Estimates of nucleated cell counts were drawn from the amplification of reference gene primers. Data came from immunoSEQ multiplex PCR; TCRdb stores just in-frame clones and leaves some out. The V and J calls and the clone size are those of that table, but D and trimming were determined from the DNA. The sample has about 220,000 clones; 75% to 90% are singletons. This receptor was identified in a woman between 18 and 30 years old in a cohort exposed to, infected with or recovered from COVID-19 (not recorded which). Sequences were obtained from PBMCs or T cells enriched from blood (not recorded which).

CDR3 protein: CASSLMDRGGGYTF. The CDR3 DNA reads as TGCGCCAGCAGCTTAATGGACAGGGGAGGCGGCTACACCTTC. The rearrangement joins TRBV5-1 to TRBJ1-2; 9 bases fit TRBD1. Trimming at V came to 2 bases and at J to 8 bases, leaving 7 bases not matched to a gene. The CDR3 is 14 residues long. In germline, CDR1 is SGHRS, CDR2 YFSETQ.